What follows are 21 T cell receptor beta chains derived from one specimen sequenced in a study of cytomegalovirus exposure and HLA in healthy donors. This PCR relied on a set of 60 Vbeta primers and 13 Jbeta primers. Some clones are missing from TCRdb's copy, which holds only in-frame ones; the method was immunoSEQ multiplex PCR. This repertoire shows around 97,000 clones, more than 75% found once; its top ten account for 10%. Sample: PBMCs. Receptors were obtained from a woman aged 18-29 years in good health and CMV-seropositive.

By share, this clone counts as medium-sized. The chain joins TRBV5-4 to TRBJ2-2; 10 bases fit TRBD2. Germline trimming cut 4 bases from V and 1 base from J; bases unmatched to any gene: 4. Germline lookup yields CDR1 SGHNT and CDR2 YYREEE (reference sequence). This CDR3 spans 16 amino acids. CDR3 DNA sequence: TGTGCCAGCAGCGAGGGACTAGCGCTGAACACCGGGGAGCTGTTTTTT. This translates into CASSEGLALNTGELFF.

The V and J genes are TRBV6-5 and TRBJ2-2; 7 bases are a match to TRBD2. Trimming removed 0 bases from V and 6 bases from J; junction bases left unmatched: 7. CDR1 and CDR2 from the germline V gene are MNHEY and SVGAGI. The CDR3 totals 16 residues. DNA of the CDR3: TGTGCCAGCAGTTACTCCCTTGCGGGAGCGGCCGGGGAGCTGTTTTTT. Protein: CASSYSLAGAAGELFF.

This sequence joins TRBV25-1 and TRBJ1-5, with 7 nucleotides matching TRBD1. V dropped 6 bases and J dropped 7; count of bases not matched to a gene: 6. From germline, CDR1 is MGHDK and CDR2 SYGVNS. This CDR3 has 13 residues. CDR3 bases: TGTGCCAGCAGCCCACAGGGGTTCCAGCCCCAGCATTTT. Translated: CASSPQGFQPQHF.

The chain has TRBV12-5 and TRBJ1-3; D is possibly TRBD1 (5 bases). This CDR3 spans 12 amino acids. CDR1 and CDR2 (germline): LGHNT, FRNRAP. Written as DNA, the CDR3 is TGTGTGGGGGGGAGCTCTGGAAACACCATATATTTT. Protein product: CVGGSSGNTIYF.

This clone was observed a handful of times. The rearrangement joins TRBV11-3 to TRBJ2-5; no clear D. V lost 1 base, J lost 3 bases, and 6 bases lay in between. The CDR3 is made up of 13 amino acids. CDR1 is SGHNT and CDR2 is YENEEA in the germline V gene. CDR3 DNA: TGTGCCAGCAGCTTAGTTGCGGAAGAGACCCAGTACTTC. Protein sequence: CASSLVAEETQYF.

For the CDR3, the DNA is TGTGCCAGCACCAAGACAGGGAGCGGTGAAAAACTGTTTTTT. Its translation: CASTKTGSGEKLFF. The rearrangement uses TRBV6-1 and TRBJ1-4; 7 bases are a match to TRBD1. The ends lost 7 bases at V and 7 bases at J; junction bases unmatched: 9. The germline CDR1 and CDR2 sequences are MNHNS and SASEGT. The CDR3 totals 14 residues.

This chain connects TRBV5-1 to TRBJ1-6; the D gene is possibly TRBD1 (5 bases). V was shortened by 0 bases and J by 6 bases, with 10 bases between the two germline ends. Germline CDR1 reads SGHRS; CDR2 reads YFSETQ. The length of the CDR3 is 15 residues. CDR3 bases: TGCGCCAGCAGCTTGGGACAGAACCGTAATTCACCCCTCCACTTT. Encoded protein: CASSLGQNRNSPLHF.

This clone turned up a few times. V usage is TRBV11-2 and J usage is TRBJ1-5; 9 nucleotides agree with TRBD1. The germline V gene encodes CDR1 SGHAT and CDR2 FQNNGV. Trimming removed 5 bases from V and 2 bases from J; junction bases left unmatched: 7. The CDR3 covers 16 residues. The CDR3 region is CASSPSGQGGNQPQHF. The CDR3 region has the DNA TGTGCCAGCAGCCCCTCGGGACAGGGTGGCAATCAGCCCCAGCATTTT.

The chain carries TRBV27 and TRBJ1-1, with no clear D. V was trimmed by 5 bases and J by 6 bases, leaving 13 bases between them. The germline V gene has CDR1 MNHEY and CDR2 SMNVEV (reference sequence). The CDR3 runs to 13 residues. CDR3 amino acids: CASSPSERSEAFF. CDR3 sequence (DNA): TGTGCCAGCAGTCCCTCCGAGAGATCTGAAGCTTTCTTT.

The CDR3 DNA reads TGTGCCAGCAGCGTAGCTCCCGGGGAGCTGTTTTTT. Translated: CASSVAPGELFF. The V and J genes are TRBV9 and TRBJ2-2; no firm D call. V was shortened by 0 bases and J by 6 bases, with 3 bases between the two germline ends. This CDR3 is 12 amino acids long. Germline lookup yields CDR1 SGDLS and CDR2 YYNGEE.

The chain links TRBV6-5 to TRBJ1-1; weak D call: TRBD1 (6 bases). The CDR3 extends over 15 amino acids. Germline CDR1 is MNHEY and CDR2 is SVGAGI. The V end lost 2 bases, the J end lost 5 bases, and 15 bases lay between the germline ends. CDR3: CASSYHRVGGTEAFF. CDR3 sequence (DNA): TGTGCCAGCAGTTACCACAGGGTAGGGGGTACTGAAGCTTTCTTT.

The V gene is TRBV7-9, the J gene TRBJ2-7; 7 nucleotides line up with TRBD2. This CDR3 comprises 12 residues. Germline CDR1 and CDR2: SEHNR and FQNEAQ (reference sequence). With 5 bases clipped from V and 4 bases from J, the junction kept 2 bases outside the gene matches. The CDR3: CASSPGGYEQYF. CDR3 in DNA: TGTGCCAGCAGCCCCGGGGGGTACGAGCAGTACTTC.

This chain links TRBV13 with TRBJ1-2; D may be TRBD1 (6 bases). The CDR3 is made up of 15 amino acids. V was shortened by 2 bases and J by 5 bases, with 15 bases between the two germline ends. Germline V gene data show CDR1 as PRHDT and CDR2 as FYEKMQ (reference sequence). CDR3 sequence (DNA): TGTGCCAGCAGCTTATACAGGGCACAACTTTATGGCTACACCTTC. Translated, it gives CASSLYRAQLYGYTF.

The V gene is TRBV18, the J gene TRBJ2-7; a weak D match, TRBD1 (5 bases). Germline CDR1 is KGHSH and CDR2 is LQKENI. Trimming took off 0 bases at V and 6 bases at J, with 18 bases between the two ends. This CDR3 is built from 16 residues. Here the CDR3 reads CASSPPGVRAEGEQYF. CDR3 sequence (DNA): TGTGCCAGCTCACCACCTGGCGTCAGGGCGGAAGGCGAGCAGTACTTC.

The chain uses TRBV27 and TRBJ2-5; 8 nucleotides match TRBD1. The CDR3 length is 16 residues. The J segment lost 3 bases and the V segment lost 0 bases, leaving 6 bases of the junction unmatched. Germline V gives CDR1 MNHEY, CDR2 SMNVEV (reference sequence). The CDR3: CASSLSFRGLEETQYF. CDR3 coding DNA: TGTGCCAGCAGTTTATCGTTCAGGGGGCTGGAAGAGACCCAGTACTTC.

The chain links TRBV5-3 to TRBJ1-1, with D perhaps matching TRBD1 (5 bases). TRBV5-3 is noted as an ORF with a role that remains uncertain. V gave up 2 bases and J gave up 4 bases, with 18 bases separating them. This CDR3 has 16 amino acids. The CDR3 loop is CARSFYSWGRGTEAFF. The CDR3 coding sequence is TGTGCCAGAAGCTTTTACTCATGGGGCAGAGGCACTGAAGCTTTCTTT.

The chain carries TRBV21-1 and TRBJ1-3; the D call TRBD1 from the table was never checked on the DNA. TRBV21-1 is designated a pseudogene. This CDR3 has 20 residues. The CDR3 coding sequence is TGTGCCAGCAGCAGCCTCCAGGGGGAGGATGGCGGGGAGGATGGAAACACCATATATTTT. Protein: CASSSLQGEDGGEDGNTIYF.

The chain employs TRBV6-5 and TRBJ2-1; TRBD2 agrees at 7 bases. Trimming took 3 bases from V and 9 from J; bases not matched to a gene: 8. The CDR3 is made up of 14 amino acids. Germline lookup yields CDR1 MNHEY and CDR2 SVGAGI. The CDR3 loop is CASSYPGGEGEQFF. The CDR3 DNA is TGTGCCAGCAGTTATCCTGGGGGGGAGGGTGAGCAGTTCTTC.

Comment on this clone: Mismatch with germline at one junction end may stem from a read error. The chain joins TRBV7-9 to TRBJ1-1; D gene ambiguous. In germline, CDR1 is SEHNR, CDR2 FQNEAQ (reference sequence). The CDR3 totals 12 residues. Here the CDR3 reads CSSSIPNTEAFF. The DNA of the CDR3 is TGTTCCAGCAGCATCCCTAACACTGAAGCTTTCTTT.

The J gene is TRBJ2-3, the V gene TRBV2; maybe TRBD2 (5 bases). Germline assignment: CDR1 SNHLY and CDR2 FYNNEI. CDR3 length: 15 residues. V shed 6 bases and J shed 3 bases, with 16 bases lying between them. Here the CDR3 DNA reads TGTGCCAGCAGATTTTACGGGGAAGTAACAGATACGCAGTATTTT. It is translated as CASRFYGEVTDTQYF. Full variable domain (outside the CDR3, taken from reference TRBV2 and TRBJ2-3): EPEVTQTPSHQVTQMGQEVILRCVPISNHLYFYWYRQILGQKVEFLVSFYNNEISEKSEIFDDQFSVERPDGSNFTLKIRSTKLEDSAMYFCASRFYGEVTDTQYFGPGTRLTVL.

This chain uses TRBV5-1 with TRBJ2-1, with 7 bases that match TRBD2. CDR1 and CDR2 from the germline V gene are SGHRS and YFSETQ. Trimming at V came to 5 bases and at J to 2 bases, leaving 7 bases not matched to a gene. The CDR3 loop spans 15 amino acids. The CDR3 DNA reads as TGCGCCAGCAGGTGGGCGGGAGAGGCCTACAATGAGCAGTTCTTC. Protein: CASRWAGEAYNEQFF.